The clone carrying this T cell receptor (beta chain) was detected many times. On the basis of clinical symptoms, serum thyroxine and TRAb, thyroid ultrasound and orbital computed tomography, diagnoses were made. This entry belongs to a study of T cells in Graves' hyperthyroidism and ophthalmopathy. CDR3 size: 14 residues. In germline, CDR1 is MDHEN, CDR2 SYDVKM. Trimming shortened V by 6 bases and J by 2 bases, and 11 bases separated the two germline ends. TCR beta CDR3 regions were amplified from RNA. During a first-round RT-PCR of the TCR CDR3, the HTBI primer set was used. TCRdb redid the calling of the multiplex PCR reads with MiXCR, one entry per CDR3 protein. The sample includes 37,000 or so distinct CDR3 sequences, 50% to 55% of them seen just once.

The source of this sequence is a man aged 35 to 55 with Graves' ophthalmopathy. Sequencing was carried out using blood. The rearrangement joins TRBV28 to TRBJ2-4; D gene uncertain. CDR3 coding DNA: TGTGCCAGCAGCTCGGACGGTTCCAAAAACATTCAGTACTTC. Protein sequence: CASSSDGSKNIQYF. The full variable domain, completed using reference TRBV28 and TRBJ2-4, is DVKVTQSSRYLVKRTGEKVFLECVQDMDHENMFWYRQDPGLGLRLIYFSYDVKMKEKGDIPEGYSVSREKKERFSLILESASTNQTSMYLCASSSDGSKNIQYFGAGTRLSVL.